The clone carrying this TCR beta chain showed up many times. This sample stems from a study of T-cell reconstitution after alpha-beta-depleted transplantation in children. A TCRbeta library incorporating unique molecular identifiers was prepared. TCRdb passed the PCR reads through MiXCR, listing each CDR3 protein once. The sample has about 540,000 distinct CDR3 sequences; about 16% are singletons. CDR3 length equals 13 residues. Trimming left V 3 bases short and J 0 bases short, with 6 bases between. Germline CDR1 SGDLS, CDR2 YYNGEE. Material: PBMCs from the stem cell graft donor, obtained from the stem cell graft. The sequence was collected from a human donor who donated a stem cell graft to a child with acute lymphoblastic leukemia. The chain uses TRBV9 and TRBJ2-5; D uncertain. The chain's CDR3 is CASSGSYQETQYF. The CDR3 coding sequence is TGTGCCAGCAGCGGTTCGTACCAAGAGACCCAGTACTTC.